This T cell receptor beta chain emerged from a study of T-cell reconstitution after alpha-beta-depleted transplantation in children. The TCRbeta library incorporated unique molecular identifiers. TCRdb reanalysed the PCR reads using MiXCR and keeps one entry per CDR3 protein. The sample includes roughly 670,000 distinct CDR3 sequences, approximately 14% of them seen just once. Study-level findings and limits: After one year, T-cell counts and TCRbeta diversity mostly came from new T cells. Surviving recipient T cells and thymic progenitors produced the high day-60 TCRbeta diversity seen in some patients. Reports say that about two months after transplant, the alpha-beta T cells came out of several hundred graft clones that had expanded.

CDR1 and CDR2 from the germline V gene are LNHNV and YYDKDF (reference sequence). The ends lost 1 base at V and 5 bases at J; junction bases unmatched: 8. This CDR3 is built from 16 residues. This clonotype has a handful of counts. Antigen: not known. The receptor's source is a girl aged 2 to 10 with congenital amegakaryocytic thrombocytopenia, due to receive a stem cell transplant. The specimen comprised PBMCs, sampled before TCRalphabeta/CD19-depleted stem cell transplant. The rearrangement links TRBV15 to TRBJ2-3; 8 bases map to TRBD2. CDR3 DNA sequence: TGTGCCACCAGCAGAGCCATAGGACTAGCAATAGATACGCAGTATTTT. It encodes CATSRAIGLAIDTQYF.